This T cell receptor beta chain originates from a study of T cells after yellow fever vaccination. Whole-study context: Preparing low-cell-number fractions relied on SMART-Seq v4 Ultra Low Input.

Study observations and caveats: Most primary-vaccination clones recurred post-booster (approximately 96% CD4, over 70% CD8). Sorted repertoires could include abundant contaminating clonotypes from bulk cells.

This clonotype was counted only a few times. The target antigen is unknown. Synthesis of TCR cDNA relied on 5'RACE template switching, which attached a universal primer site and UMIs. From the 5' RACE reads, TCRdb called clonotypes with MiXCR, one entry per CDR3 protein. The sample includes hundreds of thousands of distinct CDR3 sequences, approximately 9% of them seen just once. The CDR3 contains 14 residues. From germline, CDR1 is SGDLS and CDR2 YYNGEE. V lost 0 bases, J lost 7 bases, and 14 bases lay in between. The starting material was PBMCs, obtained on the day of the first yellow fever vaccination. The V call is TRBV9, the J call TRBJ2-7; D is possibly TRBD1 (5 bases). This clonotype originated in a man aged 18-30 years who received the YFV17D yellow fever vaccine. CDR3 in DNA: TGTGCCAGCAGCGTAGACAGGTCCTTTGGAGAGCAGTACTTC. This encodes CASSVDRSFGEQYF.